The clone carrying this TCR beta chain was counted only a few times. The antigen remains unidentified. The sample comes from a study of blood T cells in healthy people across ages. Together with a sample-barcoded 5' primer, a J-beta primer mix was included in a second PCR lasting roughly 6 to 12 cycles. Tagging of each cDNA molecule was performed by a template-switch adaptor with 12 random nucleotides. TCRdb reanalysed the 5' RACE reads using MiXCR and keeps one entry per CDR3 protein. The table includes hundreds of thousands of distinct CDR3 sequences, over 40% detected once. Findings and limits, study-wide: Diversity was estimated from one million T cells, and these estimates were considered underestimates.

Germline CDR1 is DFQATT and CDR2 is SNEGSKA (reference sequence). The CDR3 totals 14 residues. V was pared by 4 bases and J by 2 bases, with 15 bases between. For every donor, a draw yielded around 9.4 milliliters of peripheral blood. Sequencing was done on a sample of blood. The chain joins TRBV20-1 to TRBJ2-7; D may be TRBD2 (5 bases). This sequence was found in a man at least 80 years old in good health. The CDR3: CSATGPGEAYEQYF. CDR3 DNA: TGCAGTGCTACCGGACCCGGGGAAGCCTACGAGCAGTACTTC.